This entry describes one TCR beta chain. Its antigen is unknown. The data are from a study of shared clonotypes between healthy human individuals. Study findings and constraints: A handful of donors held about 5% of naive CD4 clonotypes in common. Blood alone was sampled, and tissue repertoires likely differ.

Naive CD8 isolation took CD45RO-negative cells positively selected for CCR7 and excluded terminally differentiated effector memory CD45RA+ cells. Every donor, a Caucasian adult, lived in Nashville, Tennessee. The V gene end was trimmed by 5 bases and the J gene end by 8 bases; junction bases not matched to a gene: 6. CDR1 is SQVTM, CDR2 ANQGSEA, per germline. The CDR3 runs to 13 residues. The authors split each subset's genomic DNA evenly across several immunoSEQ plates. Generated by immunoSEQ multiplex PCR, the TCRdb table keeps only in-frame clones and is missing some. Of roughly 810,000 clones listed, 96% are singletons.

The chain uses TRBV29-1 and TRBJ2-1; TRBD2 aligns across 10 bases. This clonotype originated in a man aged 25 to 40 in good health. The sequenced sample was naive CD8+ T cells sorted from blood. The CDR3 coding sequence is TGCAGCGTTTCTAGCGGGAGTCGCGATGAGCAGTTCTTC. It translates to CSVSSGSRDEQFF.